Included here is one TCR beta chain sequence, with context. V was trimmed by 2 bases and J by 7 bases, leaving 14 bases between them. The CDR3 loop spans 14 amino acids. Per the germline V gene, CDR1 is KGHSH and CDR2 is LQKENI. The sample's time point: newly diagnosed GD, antithyroid drugs for less than 3 months. Isolated PBMC RNA provided the starting material for the TCR library. To make TCR beta libraries, researchers used iRepertoire HTBI primers and Arm-PCR of CDR3 regions. In TCRdb, the multiplex PCR reads were re-called with MiXCR into one record per CDR3 protein. The sample includes about 540,000 distinct CDR3 sequences, about 13% of them seen just once. This record comes from a study of regulatory T cells in long-lasting Graves disease. The same data also went into a second study, on T cells in Graves' hyperthyroidism and ophthalmopathy. That work adds: First-round RT-PCR targeting the TCR CDR3 was performed with the HTBI primer set.

The chain is built from TRBV18 and TRBJ2-5; TRBD1 might be the D (5 bases). This clonotype originated in a man aged 25 to 45 with Graves disease. Sequencing was performed on peripheral blood mononuclear cells (PBMCs), taken at new diagnosis, from a patient treated with antithyroid drugs. In DNA form, the CDR3 reads TGTGCCAGCTCACCAACGACAGAAGTAGGGACCCAGTACTTC. It is translated as CASSPTTEVGTQYF. Filled out from reference TRBV18 and TRBJ2-5, the complete variable domain reads NAGVMQNPRHLVRRRGQEARLRCSPMKGHSHVYWYRQLPEEGLKFMVYLQKENIIDESGMPKERFSAEFPKEGPSILRIQQVVRGDSAAYFCASSPTTEVGTQYFGPGTRLLVL.